The source of this TCR beta chain is a study of spatial heterogeneity in lung cancer (dated by TCRdb to the late 2010s). Looking at the study overall: More beta-chain than alpha-chain transcripts were consistently detected, likely reflecting higher beta-chain transcript abundance. In non-small cell lung cancer, the study quantitatively compared TCR alpha and beta repertoires across several tumor regions, matched nontumor lung, and blood. In the raw uncorrected reads, each unique combination of TCR and UMI appeared more than ten times on average. Both alpha and beta chains were TCR-sequenced in samples taken at surgery, namely 220 tumor regions, approximately 63 matched nontumor lung samples and 45 to 60 PBMC samples. TCR repertoire features were related to nonsynonymous mutation counts determined by whole-exome sequencing of tumor tissue. What the research found in general, with its limitations: Ubiquitous expanded tumor TCRs were detected in blood more often at tumor resection than at routine follow-up. Additional single-cell paired TCR alpha and beta sequencing was considered necessary to confirm, at a functional level, the hypothesis that regional TCRs recognize regional mutations.

In the case of this clonotype: Its antigen specificity is not known. Base qualities are not provided; no much larger clone lies one nucleotide away.

Including the terminal cysteine and phenylalanine, the CDR3 comprises 13 residues. The read is trimmed to its CDR3 DNA, 39 bases read in frame from base 1. Germline trimming amounts to 0 bases on V and 7 bases on J, with 2 as the count of junction bases outside the gene matches. Via the germline V gene, CDR1 is LGHNA and CDR2 YSLEER. Taken with the paper, the label for time point translates to: sample taken at primary tumor resection. TCR sequencing used whole RNA extracted from tumor and nontumor lung tissue, or from cryopreserved PBMC samples, without cell sorting. The donors were about 71 patients from the lung TRACERx cohort who had early-stage, untreated non-small cell lung cancer. Only patients with enough RNA available from two or more tumor regions were chosen for TCR sequencing. Library preparation used 5' RACE. Sequencing relied on a NextSeq 500. In the TCR library protocol, a unique molecular identifier was attached to each TCR cDNA molecule so that PCR and sequencing errors could be corrected. The paper's processing steps were these. Decombinator tools were used for TCR identification, UMI-based error correction and CDR3 extraction. TCRs above a frequency of 2 per 1,000, corresponding to the top 1% of the tumor frequency distribution, were defined as expanded. Each repertoire was subsampled 100 times to 5,000 TCRs, after which Renyi diversity was computed with the R vegan package. To build CDR3 similarity networks, amino acid triplet string-kernel similarity was used, and CDR3s were connected when their pairwise similarity was above 0.82. The public sequencing data were trimmed at Q25 with fastp and processed into clonotypes with MiXCR by TCRdb, which kept only in-frame beta chains. CDR3 protein sequences are deduplicated, and each keeps its most common genes and DNA. TCRdb, not the authors, supplied the V and J calls. This sample comprises about 95,000 distinct CDR3 sequences, roughly 8.7% of them detected only once. Jointly, the top ten make up less than 9% of the sample.

Recombination linked TRBV4-3 to TRBJ1-2; TRBD1 lines up with 7 middle nucleotides. This TCR was recovered from a male donor with early-stage non-small cell lung cancer. The sample was PBMCs, taken at surgery. The CDR3 has the sequence CASSQDPGGGYTF. The DNA sequence is as follows: TGCGCCAGCAGCCAAGATCCAGGGGGTGGCTACACCTTC.